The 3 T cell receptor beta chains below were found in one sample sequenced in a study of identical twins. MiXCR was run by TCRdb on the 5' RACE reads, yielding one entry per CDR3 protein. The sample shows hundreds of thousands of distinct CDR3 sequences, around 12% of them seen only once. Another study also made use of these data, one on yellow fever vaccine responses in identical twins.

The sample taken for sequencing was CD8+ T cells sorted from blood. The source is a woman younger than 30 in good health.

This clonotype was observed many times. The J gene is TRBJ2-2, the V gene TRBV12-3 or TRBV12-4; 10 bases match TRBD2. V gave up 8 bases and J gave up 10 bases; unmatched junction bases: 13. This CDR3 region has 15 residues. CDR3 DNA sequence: TGTGCCAGCCACGGGGCTAGCGGGGGCCGGGAGGAGCTGTTTTTT. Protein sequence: CASHGASGGREELFF.

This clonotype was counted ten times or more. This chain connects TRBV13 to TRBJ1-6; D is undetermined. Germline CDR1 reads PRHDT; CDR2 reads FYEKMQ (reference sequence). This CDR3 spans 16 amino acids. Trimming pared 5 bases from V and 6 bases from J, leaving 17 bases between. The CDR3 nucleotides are TGTGCCAGCAGCCATCAGGCCGTTGGAGCTAATTCACCCCTCCACTTT. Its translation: CASSHQAVGANSPLHF.

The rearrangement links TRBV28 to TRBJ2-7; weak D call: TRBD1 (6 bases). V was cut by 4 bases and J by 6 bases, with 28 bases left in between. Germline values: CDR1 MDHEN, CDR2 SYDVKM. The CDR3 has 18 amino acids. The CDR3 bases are TGTGCCAGCAGTTCCAGCCTGTCGGGGTCCGGGACACCGTTCGAGCAGTACTTC. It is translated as CASSSSLSGSGTPFEQYF.